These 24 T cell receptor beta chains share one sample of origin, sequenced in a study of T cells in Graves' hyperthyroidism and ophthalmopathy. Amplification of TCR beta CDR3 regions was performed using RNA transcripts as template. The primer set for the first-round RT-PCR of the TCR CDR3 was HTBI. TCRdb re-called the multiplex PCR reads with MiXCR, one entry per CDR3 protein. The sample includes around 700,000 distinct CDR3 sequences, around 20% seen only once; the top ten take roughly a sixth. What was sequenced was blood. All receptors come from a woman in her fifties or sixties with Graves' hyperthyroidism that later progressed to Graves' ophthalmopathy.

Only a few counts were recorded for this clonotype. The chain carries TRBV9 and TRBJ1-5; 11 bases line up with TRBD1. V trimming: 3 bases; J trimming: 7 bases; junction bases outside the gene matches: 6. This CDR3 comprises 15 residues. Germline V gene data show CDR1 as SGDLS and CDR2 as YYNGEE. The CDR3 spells CASSAGTGGWQPQHF. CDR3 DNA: TGTGCCAGCAGCGCCGGGACAGGGGGGTGGCAGCCCCAGCATTTT.

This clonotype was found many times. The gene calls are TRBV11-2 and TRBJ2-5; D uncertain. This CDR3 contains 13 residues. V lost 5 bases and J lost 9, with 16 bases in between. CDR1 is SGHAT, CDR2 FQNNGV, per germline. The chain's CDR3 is CASSPGDGWSQYF. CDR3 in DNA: TGTGCCAGCAGCCCCGGCGACGGTTGGTCCCAGTACTTC.

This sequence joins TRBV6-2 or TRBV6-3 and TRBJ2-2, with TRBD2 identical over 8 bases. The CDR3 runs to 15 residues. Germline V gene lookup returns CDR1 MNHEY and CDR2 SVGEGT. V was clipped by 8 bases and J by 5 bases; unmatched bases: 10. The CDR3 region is CASRVAGGLTGELFF. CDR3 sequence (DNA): TGTGCCAGCCGCGTGGCGGGGGGTCTAACCGGGGAGCTGTTTTTT.

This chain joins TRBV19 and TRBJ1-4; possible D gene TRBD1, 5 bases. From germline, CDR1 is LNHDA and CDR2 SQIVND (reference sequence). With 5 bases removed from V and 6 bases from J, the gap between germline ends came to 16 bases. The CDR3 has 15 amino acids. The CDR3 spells CASSSWVLGDEKLFF. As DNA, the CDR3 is TGTGCCAGTAGTTCTTGGGTCCTAGGGGATGAAAAACTGTTTTTT.

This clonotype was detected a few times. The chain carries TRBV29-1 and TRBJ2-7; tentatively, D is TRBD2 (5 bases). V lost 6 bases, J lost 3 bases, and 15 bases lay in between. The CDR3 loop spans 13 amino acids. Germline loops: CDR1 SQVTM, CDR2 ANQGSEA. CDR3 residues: CSVVPSEGYEQYF. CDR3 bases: TGCAGCGTCGTTCCCAGTGAGGGCTACGAGCAGTACTTC.

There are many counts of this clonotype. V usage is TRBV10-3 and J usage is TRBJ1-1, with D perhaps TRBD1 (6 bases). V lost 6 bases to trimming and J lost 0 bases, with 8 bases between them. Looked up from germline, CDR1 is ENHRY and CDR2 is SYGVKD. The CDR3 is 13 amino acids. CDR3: CAIRRQVNTEAFF. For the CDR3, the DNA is TGTGCCATCAGACGACAGGTGAACACTGAAGCTTTCTTT.

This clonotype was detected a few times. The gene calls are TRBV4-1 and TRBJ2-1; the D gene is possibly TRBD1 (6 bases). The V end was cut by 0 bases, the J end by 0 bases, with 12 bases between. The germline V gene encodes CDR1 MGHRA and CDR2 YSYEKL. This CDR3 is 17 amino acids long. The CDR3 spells CASSQDLSRGSYNEQFF. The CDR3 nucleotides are TGCGCCAGCAGCCAAGATCTGTCCAGGGGCTCCTACAATGAGCAGTTCTTC.

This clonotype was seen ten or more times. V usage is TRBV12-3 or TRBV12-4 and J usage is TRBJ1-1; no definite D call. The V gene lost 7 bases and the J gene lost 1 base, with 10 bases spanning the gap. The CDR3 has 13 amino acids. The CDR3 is CASTSPRNTEAFF. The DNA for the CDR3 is TGTGCCAGCACCTCACCTCGGAACACTGAAGCTTTCTTT.

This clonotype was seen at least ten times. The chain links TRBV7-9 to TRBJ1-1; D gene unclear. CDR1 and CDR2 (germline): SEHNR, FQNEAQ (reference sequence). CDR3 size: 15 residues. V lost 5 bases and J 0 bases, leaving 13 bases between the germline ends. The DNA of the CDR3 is TGTGCCAGCAGCCCATACCGCGATATGAACACTGAAGCTTTCTTT. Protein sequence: CASSPYRDMNTEAFF.

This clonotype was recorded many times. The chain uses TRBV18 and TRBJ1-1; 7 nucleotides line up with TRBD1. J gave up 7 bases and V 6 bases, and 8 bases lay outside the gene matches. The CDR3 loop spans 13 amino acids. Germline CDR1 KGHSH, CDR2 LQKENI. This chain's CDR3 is CASSSQGGIEAFF. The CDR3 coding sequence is TGTGCCAGCTCGTCCCAGGGGGGGATTGAAGCTTTCTTT.

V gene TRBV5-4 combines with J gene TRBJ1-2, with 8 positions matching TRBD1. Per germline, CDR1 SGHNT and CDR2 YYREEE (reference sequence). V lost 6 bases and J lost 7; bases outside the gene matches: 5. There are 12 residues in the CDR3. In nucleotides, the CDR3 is TGTGCCAGCAAAACAGGGGGAGGTGGCTACACCTTC. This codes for CASKTGGGGYTF.

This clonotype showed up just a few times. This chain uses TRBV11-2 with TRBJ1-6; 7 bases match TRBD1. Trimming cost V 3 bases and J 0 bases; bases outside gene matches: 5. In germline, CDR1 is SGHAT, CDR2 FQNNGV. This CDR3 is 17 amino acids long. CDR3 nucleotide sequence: TGTGCCAGCAGCTTTGGACAGGAGAGCTCCTATAATTCACCCCTCCACTTT. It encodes CASSFGQESSYNSPLHF. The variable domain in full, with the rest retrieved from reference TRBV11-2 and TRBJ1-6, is EAGVAQSPRYKIIEKRQSVAFWCNPISGHATLYWYQQILGQGPKLLIQFQNNGVVDDSQLPKDRFSAERLKGVDSTLKIQPAKLEDSAVYLCASSFGQESSYNSPLHFGNGTRLTVT.

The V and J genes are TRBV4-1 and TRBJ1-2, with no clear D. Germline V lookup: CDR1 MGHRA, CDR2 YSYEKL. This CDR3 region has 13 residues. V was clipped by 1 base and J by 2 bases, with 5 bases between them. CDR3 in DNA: TGCGCCAGCAGCCAAGTCCCGAACTATGGCTACACCTTC. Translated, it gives CASSQVPNYGYTF.

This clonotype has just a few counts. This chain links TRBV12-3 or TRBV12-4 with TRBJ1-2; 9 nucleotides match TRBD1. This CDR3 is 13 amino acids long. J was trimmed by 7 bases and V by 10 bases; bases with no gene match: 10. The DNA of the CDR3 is TGTGCCACCTTGGGACAGGGCGGTACTGGCTACACCTTC. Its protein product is CATLGQGGTGYTF.

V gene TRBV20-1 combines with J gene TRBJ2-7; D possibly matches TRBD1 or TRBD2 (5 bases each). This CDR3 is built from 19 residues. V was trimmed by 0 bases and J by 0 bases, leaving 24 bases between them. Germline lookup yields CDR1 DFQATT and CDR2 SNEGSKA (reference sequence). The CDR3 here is CSARDFNQFGATPSYEQYF. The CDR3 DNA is TGCAGTGCTAGAGATTTCAACCAATTCGGGGCGACGCCCTCCTACGAGCAGTACTTC.

The CDR3 loop is CASSADPMGTEAFF. The DNA for the CDR3 is TGCGCCAGCAGCGCCGACCCCATGGGCACTGAAGCTTTCTTT. This rearrangement joins TRBV5-1 to TRBJ1-1; D call uncertain. The CDR3 length is 14 residues. The V and J ends lost 4 bases and 4 bases respectively, with 14 bases between them. Per the germline V gene, CDR1 is SGHRS and CDR2 is YFSETQ. Full variable domain (missing parts from reference TRBV5-1 and TRBJ1-1): KAGVTQTPRYLIKTRGQQVTLSCSPISGHRSVSWYQQTPGQGLQFLFEYFSETQRNKGNFPGRFSGRQFSNSRSEMNVSTLELGDSALYLCASSADPMGTEAFFGQGTRLTVV.

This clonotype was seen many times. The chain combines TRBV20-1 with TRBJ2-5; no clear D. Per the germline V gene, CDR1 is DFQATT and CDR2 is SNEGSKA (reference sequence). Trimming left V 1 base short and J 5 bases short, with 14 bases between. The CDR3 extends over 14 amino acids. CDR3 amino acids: CSARGGRAAETQYF. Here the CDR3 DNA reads TGCAGTGCTAGAGGTGGAAGGGCGGCGGAGACCCAGTACTTC.

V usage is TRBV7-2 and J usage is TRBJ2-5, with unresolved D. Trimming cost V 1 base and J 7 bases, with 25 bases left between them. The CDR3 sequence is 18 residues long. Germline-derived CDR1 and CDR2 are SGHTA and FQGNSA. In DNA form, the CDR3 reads TGTGCCAGCAGCTTAGTATCTCATGCGGCAGGCTCCTCGGGGACCCAGTACTTC. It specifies CASSLVSHAAGSSGTQYF.

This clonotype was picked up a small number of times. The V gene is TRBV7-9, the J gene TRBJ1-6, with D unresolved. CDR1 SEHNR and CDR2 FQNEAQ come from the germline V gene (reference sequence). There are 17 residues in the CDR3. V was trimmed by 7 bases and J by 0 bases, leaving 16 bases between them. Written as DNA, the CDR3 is TGTGCCAGCACCATTATACTCAGTAGCTCCTATAATTCACCCCTCCACTTT. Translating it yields CASTIILSSSYNSPLHF.

The CDR3 bases are TGTGCCAGCGGCCTAGCGGGGGGGCTTTCCTACGAGCAGTACTTC. It encodes CASGLAGGLSYEQYF. The rearrangement links TRBV27 to TRBJ2-7; the match to TRBD2 covers 12 bases. Trimming cost V 8 bases and J 1 base; bases outside gene matches: 6. The CDR3 has 15 amino acids. The germline gives CDR1 MNHEY, CDR2 SMNVEV (reference sequence).

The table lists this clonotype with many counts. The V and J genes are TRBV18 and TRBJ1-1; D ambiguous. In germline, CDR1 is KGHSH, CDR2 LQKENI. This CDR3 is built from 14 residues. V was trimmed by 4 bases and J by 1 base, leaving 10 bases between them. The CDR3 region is CASSLYSKNTEAFF. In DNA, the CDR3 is TGTGCCAGCTCACTTTATTCTAAGAACACTGAAGCTTTCTTT.

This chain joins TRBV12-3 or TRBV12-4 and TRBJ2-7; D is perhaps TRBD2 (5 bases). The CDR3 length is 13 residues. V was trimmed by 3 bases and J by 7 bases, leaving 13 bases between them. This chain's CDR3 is CASSFVTADEQYF. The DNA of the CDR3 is TGTGCCAGCAGTTTTGTTACAGCGGATGAGCAGTACTTC.

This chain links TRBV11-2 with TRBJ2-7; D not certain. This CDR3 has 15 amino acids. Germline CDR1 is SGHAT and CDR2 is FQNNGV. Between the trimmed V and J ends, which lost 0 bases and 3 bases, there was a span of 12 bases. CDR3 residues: CASSLDPDRVYEQYF. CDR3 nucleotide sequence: TGTGCCAGCAGCTTAGATCCAGATCGGGTCTACGAGCAGTACTTC.

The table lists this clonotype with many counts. CDR3 bases: TGTGCCAGCAGTGATAGACAGGGCGGCAATCAGCCCCAGCATTTT. Translation: CASSDRQGGNQPQHF. V gene TRBV7-2 combines with J gene TRBJ1-5; 7 bases line up with TRBD1. CDR1 and CDR2 (germline): SGHTA, FQGNSA. V was clipped by 6 bases and J by 2 bases; unmatched bases: 7. CDR3 length: 15 amino acids.